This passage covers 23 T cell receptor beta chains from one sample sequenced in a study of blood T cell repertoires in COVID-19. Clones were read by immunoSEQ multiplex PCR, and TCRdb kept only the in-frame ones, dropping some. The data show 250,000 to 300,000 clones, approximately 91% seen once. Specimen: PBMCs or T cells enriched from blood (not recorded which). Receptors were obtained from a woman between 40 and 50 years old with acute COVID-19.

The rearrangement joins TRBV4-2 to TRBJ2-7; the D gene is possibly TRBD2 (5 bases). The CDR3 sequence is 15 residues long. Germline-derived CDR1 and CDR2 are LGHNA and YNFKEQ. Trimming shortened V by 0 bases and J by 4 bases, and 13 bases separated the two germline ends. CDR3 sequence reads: CASSQDLLARYEQYF. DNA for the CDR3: TGTGCCAGCAGCCAAGATCTCCTAGCCAGGTACGAGCAGTACTTC.

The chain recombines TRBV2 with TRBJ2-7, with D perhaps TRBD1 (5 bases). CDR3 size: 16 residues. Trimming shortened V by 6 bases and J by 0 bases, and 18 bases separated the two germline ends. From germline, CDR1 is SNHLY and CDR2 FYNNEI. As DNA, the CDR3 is TGTGCCAGCAGGGGCCAGACAGAAGCCAACTCCTACGAGCAGTACTTC. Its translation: CASRGQTEANSYEQYF. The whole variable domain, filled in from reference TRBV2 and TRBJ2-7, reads EPEVTQTPSHQVTQMGQEVILRCVPISNHLYFYWYRQILGQKVEFLVSFYNNEISEKSEIFDDQFSVERPDGSNFTLKIRSTKLEDSAMYFCASRGQTEANSYEQYFGPGTRLTVT.

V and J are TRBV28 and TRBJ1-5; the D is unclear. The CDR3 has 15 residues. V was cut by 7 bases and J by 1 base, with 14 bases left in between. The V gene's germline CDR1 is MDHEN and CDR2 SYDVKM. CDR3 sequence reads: CASNRPGWSNQPQHF. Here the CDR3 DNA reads TGTGCCAGCAACCGCCCGGGATGGAGCAATCAGCCCCAGCATTTT.

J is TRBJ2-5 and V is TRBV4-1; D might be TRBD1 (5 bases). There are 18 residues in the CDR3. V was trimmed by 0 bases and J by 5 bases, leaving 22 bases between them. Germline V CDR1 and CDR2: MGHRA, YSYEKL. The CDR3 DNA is TGCGCCAGCAGCCAAGATTCGGCAATATTAGACAGAAGGGAGACCCAGTACTTC. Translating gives CASSQDSAILDRRETQYF.

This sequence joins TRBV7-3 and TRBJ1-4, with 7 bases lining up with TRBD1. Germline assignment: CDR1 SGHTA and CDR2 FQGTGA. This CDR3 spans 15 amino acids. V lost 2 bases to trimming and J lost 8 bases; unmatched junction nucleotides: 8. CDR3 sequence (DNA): TGTGCCAGCAGCTTAGGAGGGGGCCTAGGGGAAAAACTGTTTTTT. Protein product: CASSLGGGLGEKLFF.

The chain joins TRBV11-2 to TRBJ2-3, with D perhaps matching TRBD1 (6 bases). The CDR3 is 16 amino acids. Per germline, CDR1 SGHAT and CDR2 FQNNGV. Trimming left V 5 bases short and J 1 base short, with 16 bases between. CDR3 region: CASSPLTGFGTDTQYF. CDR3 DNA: TGTGCCAGCAGCCCTCTAACAGGGTTTGGCACAGATACGCAGTATTTT.

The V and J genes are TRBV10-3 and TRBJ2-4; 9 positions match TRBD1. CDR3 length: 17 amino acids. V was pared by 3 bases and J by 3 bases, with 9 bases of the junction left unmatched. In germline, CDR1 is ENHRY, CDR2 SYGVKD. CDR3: CAISDSGQGLVKNIQYF. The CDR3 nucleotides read TGTGCCATCAGTGACTCGGGACAGGGATTGGTCAAAAACATTCAGTACTTC.

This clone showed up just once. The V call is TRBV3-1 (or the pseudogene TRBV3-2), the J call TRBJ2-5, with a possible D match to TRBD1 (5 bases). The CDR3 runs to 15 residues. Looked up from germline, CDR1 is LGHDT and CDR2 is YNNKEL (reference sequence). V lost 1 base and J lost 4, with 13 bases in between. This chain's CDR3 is CASSQVGGAGETQYF. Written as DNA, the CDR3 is TGTGCCAGCAGCCAAGTTGGTGGGGCTGGAGAGACCCAGTACTTC.

This CDR3 is CASSFQVQYEQYF. As DNA, the CDR3 is TGTGCCAGCAGCTTCCAGGTCCAGTACGAGCAGTACTTC. The rearrangement uses TRBV7-2 and TRBJ2-7, with no clear D. V was trimmed by 3 bases and J by 4 bases, leaving 10 bases between them. There are 13 residues in the CDR3. Germline CDR1 SGHTA, CDR2 FQGNSA.

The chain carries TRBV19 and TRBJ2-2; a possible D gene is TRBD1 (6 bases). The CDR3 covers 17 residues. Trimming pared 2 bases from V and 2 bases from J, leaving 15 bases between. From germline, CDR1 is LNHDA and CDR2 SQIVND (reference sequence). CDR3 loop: CASSIMALTGNTGELFF. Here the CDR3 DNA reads TGTGCCAGTAGTATAATGGCCCTGACAGGAAACACCGGGGAGCTGTTTTTT. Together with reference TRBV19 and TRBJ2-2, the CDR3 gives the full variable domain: DGGITQSPKYLFRKEGQNVTLSCEQNLNHDAMYWYRQDPGQGLRLIYYSQIVNDFQKGDIAEGYSVSREKKESFPLTVTSAQKNPTAFYLCASSIMALTGNTGELFFGEGSRLTVL.

DNA of the CDR3: TGTGCCAGCTCACCACAGAGCATGAACACTGAAGCTTTCTTT. Amino acids: CASSPQSMNTEAFF. V is TRBV18 and J is TRBJ1-1; D not certain. Trimming took off 1 base at V and 0 bases at J, with 6 bases between the two ends. The CDR3 sequence is 14 residues long. Per germline, CDR1 KGHSH and CDR2 LQKENI.

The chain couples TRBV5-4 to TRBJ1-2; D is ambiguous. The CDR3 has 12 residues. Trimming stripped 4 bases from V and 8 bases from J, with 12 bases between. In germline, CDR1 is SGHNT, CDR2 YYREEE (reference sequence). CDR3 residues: CASSVDLSGYTF. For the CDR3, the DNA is TGTGCCAGCAGCGTGGACCTATCGGGCTACACCTTC.

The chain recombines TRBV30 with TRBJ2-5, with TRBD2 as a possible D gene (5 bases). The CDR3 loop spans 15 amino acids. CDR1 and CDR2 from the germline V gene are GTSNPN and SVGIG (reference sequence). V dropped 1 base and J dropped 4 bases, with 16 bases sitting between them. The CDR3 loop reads CAWSAGLALTETQYF. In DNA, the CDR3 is TGTGCCTGGAGTGCCGGGCTAGCTCTGACAGAGACCCAGTACTTC.

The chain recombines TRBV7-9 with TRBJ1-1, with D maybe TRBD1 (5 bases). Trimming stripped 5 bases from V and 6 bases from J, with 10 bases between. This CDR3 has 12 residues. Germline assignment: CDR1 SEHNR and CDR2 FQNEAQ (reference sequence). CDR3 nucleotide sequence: TGTGCCAGCAGCGCGACAGATCCTGAAGCTTTCTTT. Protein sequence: CASSATDPEAFF.

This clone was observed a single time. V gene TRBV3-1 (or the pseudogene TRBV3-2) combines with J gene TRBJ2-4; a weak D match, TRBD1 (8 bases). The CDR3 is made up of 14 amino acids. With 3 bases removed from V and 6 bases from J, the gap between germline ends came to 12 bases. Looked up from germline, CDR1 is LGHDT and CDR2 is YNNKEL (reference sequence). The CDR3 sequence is CASSQTGEGNIQYF. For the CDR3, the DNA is TGTGCCAGCAGCCAGACAGGGGAGGGAAACATTCAGTACTTC.

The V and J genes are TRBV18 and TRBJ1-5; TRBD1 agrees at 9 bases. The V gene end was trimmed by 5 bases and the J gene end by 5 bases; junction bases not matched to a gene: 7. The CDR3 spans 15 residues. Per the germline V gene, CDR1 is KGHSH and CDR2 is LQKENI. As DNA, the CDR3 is TGTGCCAGCTCAGACAGGGGGGGAGAGGATCAGCCCCAGCATTTT. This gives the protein CASSDRGGEDQPQHF.

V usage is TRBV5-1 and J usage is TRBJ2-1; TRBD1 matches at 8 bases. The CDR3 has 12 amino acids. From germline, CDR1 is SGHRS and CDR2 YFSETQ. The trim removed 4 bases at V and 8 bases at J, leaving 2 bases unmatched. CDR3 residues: CASSLDRDEQFF. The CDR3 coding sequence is TGCGCCAGCAGCCTGGACAGGGATGAGCAGTTCTTC.

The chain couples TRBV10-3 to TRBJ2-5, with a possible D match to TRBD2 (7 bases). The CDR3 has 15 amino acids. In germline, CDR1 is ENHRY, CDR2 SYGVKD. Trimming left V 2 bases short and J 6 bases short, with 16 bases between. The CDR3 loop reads CAISEGGARTQTQYF. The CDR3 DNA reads TGTGCCATCAGTGAGGGGGGGGCACGGACCCAGACCCAGTACTTC.

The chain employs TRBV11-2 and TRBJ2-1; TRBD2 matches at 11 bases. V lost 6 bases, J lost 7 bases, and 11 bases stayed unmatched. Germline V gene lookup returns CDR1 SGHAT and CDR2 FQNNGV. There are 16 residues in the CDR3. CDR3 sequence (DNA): TGTGCCAGCAGTCCTAGCGGGGGGACTTTGAGGAATGAGCAGTTCTTC. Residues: CASSPSGGTLRNEQFF.

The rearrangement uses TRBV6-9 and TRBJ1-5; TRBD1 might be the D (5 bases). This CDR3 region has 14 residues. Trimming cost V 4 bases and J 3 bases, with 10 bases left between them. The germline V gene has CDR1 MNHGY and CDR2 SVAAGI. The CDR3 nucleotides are TGTGCCAGCAGTTCAGGGCTTTACAATCAGCCCCAGCATTTT. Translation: CASSSGLYNQPQHF.

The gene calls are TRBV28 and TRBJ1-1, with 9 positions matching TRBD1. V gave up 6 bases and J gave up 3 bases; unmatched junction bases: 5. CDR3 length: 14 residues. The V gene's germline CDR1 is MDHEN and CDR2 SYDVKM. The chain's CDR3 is CASRNTGGDTEAFF. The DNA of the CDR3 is TGTGCCAGCAGGAATACAGGGGGCGACACTGAAGCTTTCTTT.

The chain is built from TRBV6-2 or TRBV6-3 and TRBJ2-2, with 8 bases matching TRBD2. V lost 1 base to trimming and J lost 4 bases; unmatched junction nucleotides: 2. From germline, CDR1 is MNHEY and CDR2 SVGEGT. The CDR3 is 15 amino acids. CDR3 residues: CASSYFLAGTGELFF. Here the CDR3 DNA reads TGTGCCAGCAGTTACTTTCTAGCGGGCACCGGGGAGCTGTTTTTT.

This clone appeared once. CDR3 in DNA: TGTGCCAGCAGCTTAGGACAGACAGACTATGGCTACACCTTC. Protein product: CASSLGQTDYGYTF. The V call is TRBV7-2, the J call TRBJ1-2; possibly TRBD1 for D (5 bases). The ends were cut back, 1 base at V and 3 bases at J, with 9 bases in the middle. The CDR3 spans 14 residues. Germline V gene data show CDR1 as SGHTA and CDR2 as FQGNSA.